This T cell receptor beta chain was identified in a study of blood T cells in healthy people across ages (dated by TCRdb to the mid-2010s). A note on the overall study: In model experiments, template switching captured roughly one uniquely barcoded TCR beta cDNA molecule for every two T cells. Donors were grouped into four age groups: young (average about 15 years), middle-aged (roughly 38), aged (62) and long-lived (about 82). Using the same blood draw, the study looked at two additional independent replicas of 1 million unique cDNA reads for two donors, one aged 18 to 30 and the other aged 80 or older. Using deep sequencing normalized with unique cDNA molecular identifiers, the study measured how TCR beta repertoire diversity changes with age.

Systemically healthy Caucasian individuals from Russia, 39 in total and aged roughly 6 to 100 years, were included as donors. Each donor gave around 9.9 milliliters of peripheral blood, collected into EDTA-treated Vacutainer tubes. Ficoll-Paque density-gradient centrifugation was used to isolate PBMCs, with at least 7 million per sample. Total RNA, at least 6 micrograms per sample, was extracted from PBMCs with Trizol reagent. The percentages of naive CD45RAhigh/CD27high T cells were determined by flow cytometry on a PBMC aliquot from every donor. A single count supports this clonotype. Its antigen remains undetermined. This may stem from a read error, because a much larger clone lies one nucleotide away. Library preparation employed 5' RACE. Sequenced using an Illumina HiSeq 2500. A second 7 to 11 cycle PCR used a sample-barcoded 5' primer and a J-beta primer mix. A template-switch 5' adaptor carrying 12 random nucleotides introduced a unique molecular identifier onto each TCR beta cDNA molecule. Each sample yielded at least 2.5 million CDR3-containing paired-end reads. All of the RNA was converted into first-strand cDNA using the Mint cDNA synthesis kit, with a TRBC-specific oligonucleotide serving as the primer. Following uracil-DNA glycosylase treatment, a first 18-cycle PCR with universal primers M1SS and BC2_uni_R was performed on all cDNA. As for the original processing: Normalization of each sample was performed by random selection of 1 million high-quality reads, each carrying a distinct molecular identifier. Reads sharing molecular identifiers were discarded rather than binned into consensus sequences. CDR3 identification, clonotype clustering and error correction used MiTCR with a Q25 quality threshold and the strictest error-elimination algorithm. A nonparametric unseen species model with Euler transformation was used to estimate lower-bound total TCR beta diversity. TCRdb reprocessing: public reads trimmed at Q25 with fastp, clones called with MiXCR, in-frame beta chains kept. Duplicate CDR3 protein sequences are folded into a single record with the most common DNA and genes. The V and J calls follow TCRdb's processing rather than the paper's. Here the sample has approximately 960,000 distinct CDR3 sequences; approximately 32% occur a single time. The ten biggest clones cover roughly 10% of the sample.

The paper as a whole reports these results and caveats: Donor CMV infection status was unknown, potentially confounding age-related changes in expanded clonotypes. Compared with the aged group, the long-lived group had more naive CD4+ T cells, fewer expanded clones and increased TCR diversity, a pattern suggesting age selection. Estimates of total diversity based on one million sequenced T cells were regarded as lower bounds and as underestimates. Since profiling was done on bulk unsorted PBMCs, naive and antigen-experienced compartments could not be conclusively compared. There was a strong correlation between observed TCR beta diversity and the percentage of naive T cells measured by flow cytometry. Observed TCR beta diversity per million T cells fell roughly linearly with age, and a significant reduction was already apparent by age around 36.

Its CDR3 holds 16 amino acids, cysteine through phenylalanine. The sequence is cut down to CDR3 DNA, 48 bases in frame from base 1. The germline V gene specifies MRHNA as CDR1 and SNTAGT as CDR2. These data were also reused for a study on T cells of mothers and their children. As noted in the second study: Donors were nine systemically healthy Caucasian individuals: three mothers and their six children. cDNA synthesis used all of the extracted RNA, with approximately 1.4 ug of RNA in each 15 ul reaction. In the second PCR, the M1S primer added sample barcodes and 2-4 random nucleotides. Each mother yielded over 9 million TCR beta CDR3 reads and each child 2.5 million to 3 million reads. Thymic selection shapes the output of TCR recombination in a similar way in related and unrelated pairs, and inherited differences have a minor effect. Normalized repertoire overlap was always slightly but never significantly higher in related than unrelated mother-child pairs. With a sensitivity of approximately 92 clones per million clonotypes, no persistent microchimeric T cell clones were detected. In the study, deep NGS was used to compare the TCR beta repertoires of mothers and children, and features distinguishing related mother-child pairs from unrelated individuals were sought. The mean age was roughly 44 +/- 4 years for the mothers and around 10 +/- 4 years for the children. Libraries were sequenced on Illumina HiSeq 2000 with 100+100 nt paired-end reads after adapter ligation with NEBNext reagents. Mother and child libraries were prepared a month apart and sequenced in separate runs to prevent cross-contamination. For each donor, between roughly 500,000 and 2,300,000 distinct TCR beta clonotypes were identified. Naive TCR beta clonotypes were estimated from low-frequency clonotypes matched to each donor's FACS-determined naive share, without sorting.

Specimen: blood. The V and J genes are TRBV6-4 and TRBJ2-1, and TRBD2 aligns with 11 junction nucleotides. The better agreement between TRBJ2-7 and the DNA end casts doubt on the J call. The sequence was collected from a woman between 40 and 50 years old in good health. The DNA sequence is given as TGTGCCAGCAGTGAATTAGCGGGGGGGCAGGACAATGAGCAGTACTTC. Its product reads: CASSELAGGQDNEQYF.